The 32 T cell receptor beta chains given below trace back to one sample, sequenced in a study of blood T cell repertoires in COVID-19. Produced via immunoSEQ multiplex PCR; TCRdb's table is partial and in-frame only. Here the sample spans 160,000 or so clones, 85% to 90% being singletons. Sequencing input: peripheral blood. The receptors come from a woman aged 70-85 years with acute or convalescent COVID-19.

This sequence joins TRBV5-5 and TRBJ1-6, with D possibly matching TRBD1 (6 bases). CDR1 and CDR2 (germline): SGHKS, YYEKEE (reference sequence). The V gene lost 0 bases and the J gene lost 0 bases, with 13 bases spanning the gap. The CDR3 has 18 amino acids. In DNA form, the CDR3 reads TGTGCCAGCAGCTTGGATTTGTCAGGGGCCTCCTATAATTCACCCCTCCACTTT. It codes for CASSLDLSGASYNSPLHF. The full variable domain, rest sourced from reference TRBV5-5 and TRBJ1-6, is DAGVTQSPTHLIKTRGQQVTLRCSPISGHKSVSWYQQVLGQGPQFIFQYYEKEERGRGNFPDRFSARQFPNYSSELNVNALLLGDSALYLCASSLDLSGASYNSPLHFGNGTRLTVT.

This clone was seen only a few times. This chain links TRBV6-5 with TRBJ2-5; possible D gene TRBD2, 7 bases. The length of the CDR3 is 14 residues. Germline-derived CDR1 and CDR2 are MNHEY and SVGAGI. The germline V and J ends were trimmed by 7 bases and 2 bases, with 14 bases remaining between them. Written as DNA, the CDR3 is TGTGCCAGCACCCTGGGGAGGGGGCAAGAGACCCAGTACTTC. Amino acid sequence: CASTLGRGQETQYF.

J is TRBJ1-5 and V is TRBV2, with 8 positions matching TRBD1. J gave up 4 bases and V 5 bases, and 7 bases lay outside the gene matches. This CDR3 spans 15 amino acids. From germline, CDR1 is SNHLY and CDR2 FYNNEI. The CDR3 here is CASSIDRGGNQPQHF. The CDR3 nucleotides read TGTGCCAGCAGTATAGACAGGGGTGGTAATCAGCCCCAGCATTTT.

The V call is TRBV7-6, the J call TRBJ2-2; possible D gene TRBD2, 7 bases. Germline V lookup: CDR1 SGHVS, CDR2 FNYEAQ. V was trimmed by 6 bases and J by 6 bases, leaving 11 bases between them. The CDR3 runs 13 residues. CDR3 protein: CASRGGDSGELFF. The CDR3 DNA reads as TGTGCCAGCAGAGGGGGGGATTCCGGGGAGCTGTTTTTT.

The chain uses TRBV4-2 and TRBJ2-1; 11 bases are a match to TRBD2. J gave up 4 bases and V 4 bases, and 21 bases lay outside the gene matches. Germline V CDR1 and CDR2: LGHNA, YNFKEQ. The CDR3 covers 21 residues. The chain's CDR3 is CASSLLALAGGPSAHYNEQFF. The CDR3 DNA reads TGTGCCAGCAGCCTTCTGGCCTTAGCGGGGGGGCCATCTGCTCATTACAATGAGCAGTTCTTC.

The rearrangement joins TRBV4-3 to TRBJ2-3; D gene unclear. This CDR3 is 13 amino acids long. Looked up from germline, CDR1 is LGHNA and CDR2 is YSLEER. The V end was cut by 3 bases, the J end by 0 bases, with 4 bases between. The CDR3 reads CASSQTSTDTQYF. CDR3 bases: TGCGCCAGCAGCCAGACTAGCACAGATACGCAGTATTTT.

The CDR3 sequence is CASSQGGVLSNQPQHF. CDR3 DNA sequence: TGCGCCAGCAGTCAAGGGGGGGTATTGAGCAATCAGCCCCAGCATTTT. The genes are TRBV23-1 and TRBJ1-5, with D possibly matching TRBD1 (5 bases). TRBV23-1 has ORF status, its function being uncertain. Trimming stripped 2 bases from V and 1 base from J, with 12 bases between. This CDR3 has 16 residues.

This clone was seen just once. V is TRBV6-5 and J is TRBJ1-5, with D uncertain. CDR1 and CDR2 from the germline V gene are MNHEY and SVGAGI. V lost 2 bases and J 5 bases, leaving 16 bases between the germline ends. CDR3 length: 16 residues. The CDR3, as DNA: TGTGCCAGCAGTTACCCCTACCCGCGGTCGGATCAGCCCCAGCATTTT. Translated: CASSYPYPRSDQPQHF.

The V and J genes are TRBV10-3 and TRBJ2-7, with D tentatively TRBD1 (6 bases). V was cut by 8 bases and J by 0 bases, with 17 bases left in between. This CDR3 has 15 residues. The germline CDR1 and CDR2 sequences are ENHRY and SYGVKD. In DNA form, the CDR3 reads TGTGCCATCGAGTTAGGGGGTCCTGACTCCTACGAGCAGTACTTC. Its translation is CAIELGGPDSYEQYF.

This sequence joins TRBV10-2 and TRBJ1-6; D not certain. This CDR3 has 13 residues. The ends were cut back, 0 bases at V and 7 bases at J, with 4 bases in the middle. Per the germline V gene, CDR1 is WSHSY and CDR2 is SAAADI. This chain's CDR3 is CASSESRNSPLHF. For the CDR3, the DNA is TGCGCCAGCAGTGAGTCGCGGAATTCACCCCTCCACTTT.

J is TRBJ1-1 and V is TRBV15, with 7 positions matching TRBD1. V lost 8 bases to trimming and J lost 9 bases; unmatched junction nucleotides: 9. There are 12 residues in the CDR3. Germline assignment: CDR1 LNHNV and CDR2 YYDKDF (reference sequence). DNA for the CDR3: TGTGCCACCTCGTTGACAGGGATCAAAGCTTTCTTT. As protein: CATSLTGIKAFF.

V usage is TRBV27 and J usage is TRBJ2-3; no clear D gene. Germline lookup yields CDR1 MNHEY and CDR2 SMNVEV (reference sequence). The CDR3 spans 12 residues. Trimming removed 5 bases from V and 2 bases from J, with 5 bases in between. The CDR3 DNA reads as TGTGCCAGCAGTCCCAACACAGATACGCAGTATTTT. Amino acid sequence: CASSPNTDTQYF.

The V and J genes are TRBV18 and TRBJ2-1, with 8 positions matching TRBD1. The CDR3 is 15 amino acids. J was trimmed by 2 bases and V by 6 bases; bases with no gene match: 6. The germline V gene has CDR1 KGHSH and CDR2 LQKENI. In nucleotides, the CDR3 is TGTGCCAGCTCCAATGGACAGGGTCCCTACAATGAGCAGTTCTTC. This sequence encodes CASSNGQGPYNEQFF.

The chain employs TRBV5-1 and TRBJ2-3; 8 bases align to TRBD1. CDR1 and CDR2 (germline): SGHRS, YFSETQ. The V segment lost 5 bases and the J segment 3 bases; nucleotides outside the gene matches: 11. The CDR3 runs to 16 residues. The CDR3 loop reads CASRRAGGLGTDTQYF. DNA for the CDR3: TGCGCCAGCAGGCGAGCAGGGGGCTTGGGGACAGATACGCAGTATTTT. The whole variable domain, filled in from reference TRBV5-1 and TRBJ2-3, reads KAGVTQTPRYLIKTRGQQVTLSCSPISGHRSVSWYQQTPGQGLQFLFEYFSETQRNKGNFPGRFSGRQFSNSRSEMNVSTLELGDSALYLCASRRAGGLGTDTQYFGPGTRLTVL.

The chain uses TRBV5-6 and TRBJ2-5; D remains unclear. Trimming removed 1 base from V and 1 base from J, with 5 bases in between. The CDR3 is made up of 13 amino acids. The germline V gene has CDR1 SGHDT and CDR2 YYEEEE. CDR3 loop: CASSLYSQETQYF. The CDR3 nucleotides read TGTGCCAGCAGCTTGTACAGCCAAGAGACCCAGTACTTC.

This clone came up a few times. V usage is TRBV7-8 and J usage is TRBJ2-7; 11 nucleotides align to TRBD2. CDR1 is SGHVS and CDR2 is FQNEAQ in the germline V gene. The CDR3 consists of 15 residues. V lost 4 bases and J lost 3; bases outside the gene matches: 5. The CDR3 nucleotides are TGTGCCAGCAGCTACCTAGCGGGGGGATACTACGAGCAGTACTTC. It codes for CASSYLAGGYYEQYF.

This clone was observed a few times. The rearrangement uses TRBV18 and TRBJ1-2; TRBD1 agrees at 8 bases. There are 14 residues in the CDR3. V lost 2 bases, J lost 4 bases, and 3 bases stayed unmatched. CDR1 KGHSH and CDR2 LQKENI come from the germline V gene. The CDR3 DNA reads as TGTGCCAGCTCACCAGGCCAGGGGGCCTATGGCTACACCTTC. This codes for CASSPGQGAYGYTF.

The chain carries TRBV6-5 and TRBJ1-1; 7 bases fit TRBD1. V shed 6 bases and J 6 bases; nucleotides not matched to a gene: 13. CDR1 MNHEY and CDR2 SVGAGI come from the germline V gene. This CDR3 has 15 amino acids. DNA of the CDR3: TGTGCCAGCAGGGAGCGGACAGGTTTTACGGCTGAAGCTTTCTTT. This gives the protein CASRERTGFTAEAFF.

The CDR3 nucleotides are TGCGCCAGCAGCCAAGAAGGGAGAGAGGATACGCAGTATTTT. Protein product: CASSQEGREDTQYF. This chain joins TRBV4-1 and TRBJ2-3, with D possibly being TRBD2 (5 bases). This CDR3 has 14 residues. V was shortened by 0 bases and J by 6 bases, with 10 bases between the two germline ends. CDR1 and CDR2 (germline): MGHRA, YSYEKL.

The chain uses TRBV5-1 and TRBJ1-1; D remains unclear. V gave up 0 bases and J gave up 2 bases, with 5 bases separating them. The length of the CDR3 is 13 residues. The germline CDR1 and CDR2 sequences are SGHRS and YFSETQ. In DNA form, the CDR3 reads TGCGCCAGCAGCTTGGGAGTTAACACTGAAGCTTTCTTT. This gives the protein CASSLGVNTEAFF. The full variable domain, in which reference TRBV5-1 and TRBJ1-1 provide the parts outside the CDR3, is KAGVTQTPRYLIKTRGQQVTLSCSPISGHRSVSWYQQTPGQGLQFLFEYFSETQRNKGNFPGRFSGRQFSNSRSEMNVSTLELGDSALYLCASSLGVNTEAFFGQGTRLTVV.

J is TRBJ2-4 and V is TRBV15; TRBD2 matches at 12 bases. The J segment lost 0 bases and the V segment lost 5 bases, leaving 11 bases of the junction unmatched. Germline V gives CDR1 LNHNV, CDR2 YYDKDF (reference sequence). The CDR3 sequence is 19 residues long. CDR3 in amino acids: CATSALLAGGPGAKNIQYF. As DNA, the CDR3 is TGTGCCACCAGCGCACTACTAGCGGGGGGCCCTGGAGCCAAAAACATTCAGTACTTC.

The V call is TRBV10-3, the J call TRBJ2-7; 11 bases align to TRBD2. With V trimmed by 6 bases and J by 3 bases, 4 bases remained unmatched. The germline CDR1 and CDR2 sequences are ENHRY and SYGVKD. CDR3 length equals 14 residues. CDR3 DNA sequence: TGTGCCATCAGCCGCGGGACTAGCGGCTACGAGCAGTACTTC. This gives the protein CAISRGTSGYEQYF.

V is TRBV4-3 and J is TRBJ1-1; D might be TRBD1 (5 bases). CDR3 length: 15 amino acids. V gave up 0 bases and J gave up 4 bases, with 12 bases separating them. Germline V CDR1 and CDR2: LGHNA, YSLEER. The CDR3 nucleotides are TGCGCCAGCAGCCAAGATGGGGGGGTGGGCACTGAAGCTTTCTTT. Amino acid sequence: CASSQDGGVGTEAFF.

The V call is TRBV7-2, the J call TRBJ1-5; TRBD1 might be the D (5 bases). Looked up from germline, CDR1 is SGHTA and CDR2 is FQGNSA. CDR3 length: 15 amino acids. V lost 1 base to trimming and J lost 6 bases, with 13 bases between them. The CDR3 nucleotides read TGTGCCAGCAGCTTAGTCCGGGGGGGAAGTCAGCCCCAGCATTTT. Protein product: CASSLVRGGSQPQHF.

The CDR3 sequence: CASSRDSSGANVLTF. The CDR3 DNA reads TGTGCCAGCAGCCGGGACAGCTCTGGGGCCAACGTCCTGACTTTC. The chain joins TRBV7-2 to TRBJ2-6; 7 nucleotides align to TRBD1. The CDR3 loop spans 15 amino acids. Germline V gene lookup returns CDR1 SGHTA and CDR2 FQGNSA. V gave up 5 bases and J gave up 0 bases; unmatched junction bases: 1.

This clone was picked up one time. This chain joins TRBV7-2 and TRBJ2-7, with D unclear. Germline V lookup: CDR1 SGHTA, CDR2 FQGNSA. There are 16 residues in the CDR3. Trimming shortened V by 1 base and J by 3 bases, and 16 bases separated the two germline ends. The CDR3 here is CASSLEPALSIYEQYF. The CDR3, as DNA: TGTGCCAGCAGCTTAGAGCCCGCCCTCTCCATCTACGAGCAGTACTTC.

The J gene is TRBJ1-1, the V gene TRBV15; D not resolved. The V gene lost 0 bases and the J gene lost 4 bases, with 12 bases spanning the gap. CDR1 and CDR2 (germline): LNHNV, YYDKDF (reference sequence). The CDR3 is made up of 15 amino acids. CDR3 protein: CATSRDLASGTEAFF. CDR3 nucleotide sequence: TGTGCCACCAGCAGAGATTTGGCAAGTGGCACTGAAGCTTTCTTT.

This clone has only one observation. This chain links TRBV2 with TRBJ2-5, with D possibly matching TRBD1 (5 bases). V was trimmed by 4 bases and J by 1 base, leaving 10 bases between them. Germline V CDR1 and CDR2: SNHLY, FYNNEI. The length of the CDR3 is 14 residues. CDR3 in amino acids: CASSVRQTQETQYF. Here the CDR3 DNA reads TGTGCCAGCAGTGTGCGACAGACCCAAGAGACCCAGTACTTC.

The chain employs TRBV29-1 and TRBJ1-3; 9 bases are shared with TRBD1. Germline trimming cut 7 bases from V and 4 bases from J; bases unmatched to any gene: 8. From germline, CDR1 is SQVTM and CDR2 ANQGSEA. The CDR3 sequence is 14 residues long. The CDR3 coding sequence is TGCAGCGCCACGGACAGGGGACGGGGAAACACCATATATTTT. This encodes CSATDRGRGNTIYF. Using reference TRBV29-1 and TRBJ1-3 for the parts outside the CDR3, the full variable domain is SAVISQKPSRDICQRGTSLTIQCQVDSQVTMMFWYRQQPGQSLTLIATANQGSEATYESGFVIDKFPISRPNLTFSTLTVSNMSPEDSSIYLCSATDRGRGNTIYFGEGSWLTVV.

V gene TRBV11-2 combines with J gene TRBJ1-3; the match to TRBD1 covers 11 bases. J gave up 8 bases and V 3 bases, and 6 bases lay outside the gene matches. The CDR3 covers 15 residues. Germline values: CDR1 SGHAT, CDR2 FQNNGV. Here the CDR3 reads CASSFSGQGAYTIYF. The CDR3 DNA follows: TGTGCCAGCAGCTTCTCCGGACAGGGGGCCTACACCATATATTTT.

The gene calls are TRBV5-1 and TRBJ2-7; 12 nucleotides align to TRBD2. J lost 0 bases, V lost 0 bases, and 7 bases had no gene match. CDR1 is SGHRS, CDR2 YFSETQ, per germline. The CDR3 contains 18 residues. This CDR3 reads CASSLVGTSGPSSYEQYF. In DNA form, the CDR3 reads TGCGCCAGCAGCTTGGTAGGGACTAGCGGGCCCAGCTCCTACGAGCAGTACTTC.

The gene calls are TRBV14 and TRBJ2-3, with a weak D call TRBD2 (5 bases). Trimming took 3 bases from V and 5 from J, leaving 12 bases between them. This CDR3 is built from 14 residues. Germline CDR1 and CDR2: SGHDN and FVKESK. CDR3 DNA sequence: TGTGCCAGCAGCCAGTACGAACTAGTAGATACGCAGTATTTT. This sequence encodes CASSQYELVDTQYF.